This TCR beta chain was retrieved from a study of T-cell reconstitution after alpha-beta-depleted transplantation in children. Study results and limitations: There were reportedly several hundred expanded graft clones from which alpha-beta T cells came about two months after transplant.

As concerns this clonotype: Its antigen is unidentified.

V shed 6 bases and J shed 2 bases, with 14 bases lying between them. The CDR3 runs 15 residues. The library targeted TCRbeta and was prepared with unique molecular identifiers. In TCRdb, the PCR reads were re-called with MiXCR into one record per CDR3 protein. Of 350,000 to 500,000 distinct CDR3 sequences listed, roughly 43% are singletons. This receptor was taken from a girl aged 2 to 10 with aplastic anemia, due to receive a stem cell transplant. This chain connects TRBV12-3 or TRBV12-4 to TRBJ1-5; D possibly corresponds to TRBD1 (6 bases). Sequences were derived from PBMCs, sampled before TCRalphabeta/CD19-depleted stem cell transplant. The chain's CDR3 is CASRSTGGRNQPQHF. The CDR3 nucleotides read TGTGCCAGCAGGTCCACCGGGGGCCGCAATCAGCCCCAGCATTTT.